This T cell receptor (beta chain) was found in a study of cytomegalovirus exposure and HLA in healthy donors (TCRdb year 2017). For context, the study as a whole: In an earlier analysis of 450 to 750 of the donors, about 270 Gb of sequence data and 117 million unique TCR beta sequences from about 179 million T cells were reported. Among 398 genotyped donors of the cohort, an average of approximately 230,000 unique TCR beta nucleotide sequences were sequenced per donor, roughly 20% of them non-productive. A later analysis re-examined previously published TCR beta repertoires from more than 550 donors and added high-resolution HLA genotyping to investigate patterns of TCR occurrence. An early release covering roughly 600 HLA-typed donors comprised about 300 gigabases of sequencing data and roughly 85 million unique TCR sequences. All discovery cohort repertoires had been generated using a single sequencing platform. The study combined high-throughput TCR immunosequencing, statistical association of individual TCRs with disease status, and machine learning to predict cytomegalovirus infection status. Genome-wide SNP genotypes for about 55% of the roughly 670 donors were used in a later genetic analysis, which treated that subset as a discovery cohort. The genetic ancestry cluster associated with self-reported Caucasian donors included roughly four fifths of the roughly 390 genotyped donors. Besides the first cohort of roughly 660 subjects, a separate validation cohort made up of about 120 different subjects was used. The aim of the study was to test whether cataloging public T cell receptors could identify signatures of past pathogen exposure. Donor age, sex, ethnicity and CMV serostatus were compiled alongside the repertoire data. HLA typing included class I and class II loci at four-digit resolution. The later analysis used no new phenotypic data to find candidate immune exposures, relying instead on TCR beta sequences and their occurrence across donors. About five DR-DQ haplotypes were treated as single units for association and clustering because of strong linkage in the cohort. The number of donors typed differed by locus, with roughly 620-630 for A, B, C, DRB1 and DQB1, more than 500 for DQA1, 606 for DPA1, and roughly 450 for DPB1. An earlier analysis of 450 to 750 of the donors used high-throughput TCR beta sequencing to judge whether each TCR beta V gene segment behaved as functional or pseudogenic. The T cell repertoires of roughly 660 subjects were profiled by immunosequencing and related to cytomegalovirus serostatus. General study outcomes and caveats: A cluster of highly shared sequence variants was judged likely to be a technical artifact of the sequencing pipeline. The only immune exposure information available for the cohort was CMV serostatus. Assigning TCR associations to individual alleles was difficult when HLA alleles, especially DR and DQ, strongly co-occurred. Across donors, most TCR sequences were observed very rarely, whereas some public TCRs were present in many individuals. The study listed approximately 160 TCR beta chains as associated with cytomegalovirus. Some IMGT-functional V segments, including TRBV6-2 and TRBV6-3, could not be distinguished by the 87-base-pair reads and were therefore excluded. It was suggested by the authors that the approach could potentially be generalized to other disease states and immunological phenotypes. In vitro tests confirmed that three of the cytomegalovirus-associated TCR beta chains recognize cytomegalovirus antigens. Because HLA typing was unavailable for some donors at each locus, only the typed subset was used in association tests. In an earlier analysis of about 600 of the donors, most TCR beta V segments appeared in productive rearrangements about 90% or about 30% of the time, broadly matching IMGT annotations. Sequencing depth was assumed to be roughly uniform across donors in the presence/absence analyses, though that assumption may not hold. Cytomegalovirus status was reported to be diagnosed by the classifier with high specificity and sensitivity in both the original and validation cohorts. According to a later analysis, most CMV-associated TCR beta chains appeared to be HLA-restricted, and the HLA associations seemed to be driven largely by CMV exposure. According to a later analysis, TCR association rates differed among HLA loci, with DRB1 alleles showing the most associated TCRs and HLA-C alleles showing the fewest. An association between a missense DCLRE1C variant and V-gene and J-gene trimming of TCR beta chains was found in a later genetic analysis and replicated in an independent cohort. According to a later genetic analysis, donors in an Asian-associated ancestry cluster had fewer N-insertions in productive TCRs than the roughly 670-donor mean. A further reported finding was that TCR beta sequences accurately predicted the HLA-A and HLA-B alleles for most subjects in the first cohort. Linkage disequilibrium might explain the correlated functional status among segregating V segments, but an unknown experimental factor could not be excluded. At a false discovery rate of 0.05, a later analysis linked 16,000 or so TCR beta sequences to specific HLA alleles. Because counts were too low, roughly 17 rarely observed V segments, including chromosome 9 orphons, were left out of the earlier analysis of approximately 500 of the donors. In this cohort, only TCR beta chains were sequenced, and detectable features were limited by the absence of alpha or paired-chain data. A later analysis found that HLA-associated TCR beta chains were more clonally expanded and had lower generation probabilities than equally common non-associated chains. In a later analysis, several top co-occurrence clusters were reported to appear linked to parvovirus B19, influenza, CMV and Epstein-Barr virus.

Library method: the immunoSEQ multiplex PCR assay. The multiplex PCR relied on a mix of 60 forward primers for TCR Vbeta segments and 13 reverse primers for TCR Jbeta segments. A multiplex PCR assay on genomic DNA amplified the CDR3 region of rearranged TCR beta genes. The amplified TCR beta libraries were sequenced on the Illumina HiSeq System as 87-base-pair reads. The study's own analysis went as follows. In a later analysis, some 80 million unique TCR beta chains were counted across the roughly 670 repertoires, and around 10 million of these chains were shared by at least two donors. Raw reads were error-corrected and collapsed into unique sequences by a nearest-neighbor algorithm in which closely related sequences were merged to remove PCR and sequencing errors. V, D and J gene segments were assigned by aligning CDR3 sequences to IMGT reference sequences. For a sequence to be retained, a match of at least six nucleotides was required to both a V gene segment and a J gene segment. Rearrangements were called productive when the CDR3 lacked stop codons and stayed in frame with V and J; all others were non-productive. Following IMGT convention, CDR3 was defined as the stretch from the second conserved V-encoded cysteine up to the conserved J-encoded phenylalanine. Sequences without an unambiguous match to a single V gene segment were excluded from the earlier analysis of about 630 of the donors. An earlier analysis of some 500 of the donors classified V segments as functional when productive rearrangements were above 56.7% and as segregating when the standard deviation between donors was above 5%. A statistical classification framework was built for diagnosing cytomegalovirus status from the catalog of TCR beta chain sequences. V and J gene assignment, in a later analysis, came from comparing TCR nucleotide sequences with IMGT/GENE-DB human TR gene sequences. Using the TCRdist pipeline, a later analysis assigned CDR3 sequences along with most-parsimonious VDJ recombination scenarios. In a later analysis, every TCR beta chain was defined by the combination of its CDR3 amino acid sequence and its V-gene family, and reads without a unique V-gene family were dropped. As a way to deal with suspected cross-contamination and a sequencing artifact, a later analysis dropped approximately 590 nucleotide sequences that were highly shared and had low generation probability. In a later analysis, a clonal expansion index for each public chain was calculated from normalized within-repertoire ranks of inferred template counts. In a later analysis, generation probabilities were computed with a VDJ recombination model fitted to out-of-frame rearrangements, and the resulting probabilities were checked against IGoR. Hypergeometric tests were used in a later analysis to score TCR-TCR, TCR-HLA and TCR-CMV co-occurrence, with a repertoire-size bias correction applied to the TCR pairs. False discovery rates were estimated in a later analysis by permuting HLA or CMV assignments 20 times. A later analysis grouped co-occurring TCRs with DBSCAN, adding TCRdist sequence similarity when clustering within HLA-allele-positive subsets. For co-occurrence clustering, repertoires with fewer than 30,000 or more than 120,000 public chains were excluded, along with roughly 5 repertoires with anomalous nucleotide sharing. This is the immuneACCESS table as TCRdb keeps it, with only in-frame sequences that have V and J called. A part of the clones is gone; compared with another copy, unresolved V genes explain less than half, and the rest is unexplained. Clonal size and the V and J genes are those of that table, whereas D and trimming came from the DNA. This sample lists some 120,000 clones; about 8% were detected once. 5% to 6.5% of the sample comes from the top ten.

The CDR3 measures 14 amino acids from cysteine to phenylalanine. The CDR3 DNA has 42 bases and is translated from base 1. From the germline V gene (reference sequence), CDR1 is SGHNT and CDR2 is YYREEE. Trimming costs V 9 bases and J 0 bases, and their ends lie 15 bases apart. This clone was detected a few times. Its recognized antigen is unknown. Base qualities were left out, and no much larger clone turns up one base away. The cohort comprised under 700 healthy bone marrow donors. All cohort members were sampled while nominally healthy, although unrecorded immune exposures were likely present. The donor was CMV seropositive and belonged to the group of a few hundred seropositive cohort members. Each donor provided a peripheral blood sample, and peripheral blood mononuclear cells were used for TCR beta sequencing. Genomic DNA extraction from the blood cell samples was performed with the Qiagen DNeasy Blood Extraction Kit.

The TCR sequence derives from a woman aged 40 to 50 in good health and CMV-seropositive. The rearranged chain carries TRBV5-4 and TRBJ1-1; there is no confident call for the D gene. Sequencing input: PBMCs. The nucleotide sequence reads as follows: TGTGCCACCACATCAGGATTCATGAACACTGAAGCTTTCTTT. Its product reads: CATTSGFMNTEAFF.